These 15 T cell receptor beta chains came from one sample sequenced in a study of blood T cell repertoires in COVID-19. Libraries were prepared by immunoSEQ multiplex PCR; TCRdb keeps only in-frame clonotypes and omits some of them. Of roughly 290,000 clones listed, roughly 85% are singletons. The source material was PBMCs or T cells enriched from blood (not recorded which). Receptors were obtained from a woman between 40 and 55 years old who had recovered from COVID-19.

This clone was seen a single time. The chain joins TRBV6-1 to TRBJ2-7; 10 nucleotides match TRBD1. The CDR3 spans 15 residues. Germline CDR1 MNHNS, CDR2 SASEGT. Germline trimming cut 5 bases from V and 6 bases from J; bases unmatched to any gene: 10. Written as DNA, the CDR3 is TGTGCCAGCAGTTTATCCCGGGACAGGGGTGGCGAGCAGTACTTC. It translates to CASSLSRDRGGEQYF.

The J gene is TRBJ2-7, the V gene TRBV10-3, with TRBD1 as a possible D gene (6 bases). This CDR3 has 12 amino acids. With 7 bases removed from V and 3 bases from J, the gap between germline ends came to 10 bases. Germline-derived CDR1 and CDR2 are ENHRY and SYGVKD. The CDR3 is CAINEGGYEQYF. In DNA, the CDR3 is TGTGCCATCAACGAAGGGGGCTACGAGCAGTACTTC.

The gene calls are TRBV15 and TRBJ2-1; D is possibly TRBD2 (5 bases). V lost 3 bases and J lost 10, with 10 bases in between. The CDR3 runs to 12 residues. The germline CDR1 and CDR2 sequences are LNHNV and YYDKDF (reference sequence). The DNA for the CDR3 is TGTGCCACCAGCAGGGACCGGAGGGAGCAGTTCTTC. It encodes CATSRDRREQFF.

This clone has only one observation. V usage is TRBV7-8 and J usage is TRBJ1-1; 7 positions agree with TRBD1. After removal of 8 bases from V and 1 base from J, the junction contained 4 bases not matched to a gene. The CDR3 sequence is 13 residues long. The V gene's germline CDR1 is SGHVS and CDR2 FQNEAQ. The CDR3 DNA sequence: TGTGCCAGCGGGCAGGGGGGGAACACTGAAGCTTTCTTT. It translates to CASGQGGNTEAFF. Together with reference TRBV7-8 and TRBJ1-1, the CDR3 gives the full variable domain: GAGVSQSPRYKVAKRGQDVALRCDPISGHVSLFWYQQALGQGPEFLTYFQNEAQLDKSGLPSDRFFAERPEGSVSTLKIQRTQQEDSAVYLCASGQGGNTEAFFGQGTRLTVV.

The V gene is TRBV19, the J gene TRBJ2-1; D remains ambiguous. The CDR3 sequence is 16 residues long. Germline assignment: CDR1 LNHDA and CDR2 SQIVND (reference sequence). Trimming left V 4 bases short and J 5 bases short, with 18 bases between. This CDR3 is CASSNGYRQTHNEQFF. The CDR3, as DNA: TGTGCCAGTAGTAACGGGTATCGGCAGACCCACAATGAGCAGTTCTTC. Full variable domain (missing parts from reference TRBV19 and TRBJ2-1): DGGITQSPKYLFRKEGQNVTLSCEQNLNHDAMYWYRQDPGQGLRLIYYSQIVNDFQKGDIAEGYSVSREKKESFPLTVTSAQKNPTAFYLCASSNGYRQTHNEQFFGPGTRLTVL.

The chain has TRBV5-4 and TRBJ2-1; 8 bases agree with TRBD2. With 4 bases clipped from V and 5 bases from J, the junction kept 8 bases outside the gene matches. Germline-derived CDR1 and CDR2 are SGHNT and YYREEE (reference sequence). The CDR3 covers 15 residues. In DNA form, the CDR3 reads TGTGCCAGCAGCCTACCCGGGACTAGTCACAATGAGCAGTTCTTC. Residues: CASSLPGTSHNEQFF.

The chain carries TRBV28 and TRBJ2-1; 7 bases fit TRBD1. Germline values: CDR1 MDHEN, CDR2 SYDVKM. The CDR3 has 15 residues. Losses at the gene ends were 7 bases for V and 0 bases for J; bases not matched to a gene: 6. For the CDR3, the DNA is TGTGCCAGCAATCGACAGGGATTCTCCTACAATGAGCAGTTCTTC. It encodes CASNRQGFSYNEQFF.

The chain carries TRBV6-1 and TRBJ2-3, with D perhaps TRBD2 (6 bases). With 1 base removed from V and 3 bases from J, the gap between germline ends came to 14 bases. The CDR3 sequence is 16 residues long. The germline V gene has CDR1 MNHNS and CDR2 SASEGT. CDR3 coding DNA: TGTGCCAGCAGTGAAGTAGGGGTAGGAGGGACAGATACGCAGTATTTT. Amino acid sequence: CASSEVGVGGTDTQYF.

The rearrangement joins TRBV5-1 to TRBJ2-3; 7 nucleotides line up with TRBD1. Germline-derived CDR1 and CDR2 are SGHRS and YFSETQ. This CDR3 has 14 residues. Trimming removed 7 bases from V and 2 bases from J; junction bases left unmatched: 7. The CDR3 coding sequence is TGCGCCAGCGGCATCGAGGGGGCCACAGATACGCAGTATTTT. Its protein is CASGIEGATDTQYF.

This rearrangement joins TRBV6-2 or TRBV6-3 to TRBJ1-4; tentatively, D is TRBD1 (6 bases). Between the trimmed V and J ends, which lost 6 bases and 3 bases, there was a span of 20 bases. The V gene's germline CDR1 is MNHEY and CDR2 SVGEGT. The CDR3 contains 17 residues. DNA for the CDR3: TGTGCCAGCAGCAACCTTGAGCCCAGGGGCGCTAATGAAAAACTGTTTTTT. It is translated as CASSNLEPRGANEKLFF.

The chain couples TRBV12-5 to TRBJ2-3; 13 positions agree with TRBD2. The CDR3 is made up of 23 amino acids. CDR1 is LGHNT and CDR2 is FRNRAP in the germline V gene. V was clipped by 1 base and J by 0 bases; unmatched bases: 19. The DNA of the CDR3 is TGTGCTAGTGGTTTGGCTATCGGACTAGCGGGAGAAAAGGTTCCTCATAGCACAGATACGCAGTATTTT. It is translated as CASGLAIGLAGEKVPHSTDTQYF.

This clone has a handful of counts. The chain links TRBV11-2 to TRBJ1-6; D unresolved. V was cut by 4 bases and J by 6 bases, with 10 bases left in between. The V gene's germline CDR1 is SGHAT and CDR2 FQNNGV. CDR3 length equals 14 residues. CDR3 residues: CASSYGIFNSPLHF. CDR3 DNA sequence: TGTGCCAGCAGCTACGGGATTTTTAATTCACCCCTCCACTTT.

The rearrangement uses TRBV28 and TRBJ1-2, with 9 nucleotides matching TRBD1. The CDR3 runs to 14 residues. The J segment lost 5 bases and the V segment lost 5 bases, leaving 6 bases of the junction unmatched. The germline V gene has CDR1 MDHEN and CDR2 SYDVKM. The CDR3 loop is CASSGDRDGYGYTF. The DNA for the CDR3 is TGTGCCAGCAGTGGGGACAGGGACGGATATGGCTACACCTTC.

The CDR3 protein is CASRGQPGGFGYTF. The CDR3, as DNA: TGTGCCAGTAGAGGACAGCCAGGTGGTTTTGGCTACACCTTC. The chain uses TRBV28 and TRBJ1-2; D is perhaps TRBD1 (6 bases). V was cut by 9 bases and J by 7 bases, with 21 bases left in between. The CDR3 is 14 amino acids. The germline V gene has CDR1 MDHEN and CDR2 SYDVKM.

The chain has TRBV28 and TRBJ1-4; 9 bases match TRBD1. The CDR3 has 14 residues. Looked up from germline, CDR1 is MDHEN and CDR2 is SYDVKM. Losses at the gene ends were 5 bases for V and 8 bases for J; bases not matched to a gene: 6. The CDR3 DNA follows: TGTGCCAGCAGTAACAGGGGGCGCGAAGAAAAACTGTTTTTT. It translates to CASSNRGREEKLFF.